This TCR beta chain originates from a study of OX40 agonist ivuxolimab in advanced cancers. Background on the study: The group had a mean age of about 60 years, ranged from about 20 to 80, and was approximately 81% male.

Findings of the study overall: The mean number of expanded clones was higher in CD8+ T cells than in CD4+.

Clones were sequenced by immunoSEQ multiplex PCR, and TCRdb holds only the in-frame ones, with some missing. Of 70,000 or so clones listed, around 85% are singletons. Autoimmune disease history or systemic immunosuppression was exclusionary. Looked up from germline, CDR1 is SGHTS and CDR2 is YDEGEE. V dropped 4 bases and J dropped 0 bases, with 23 bases sitting between them. The CDR3 consists of 19 residues. Turning to this clone: Its antigen is not identified.

V and J are TRBV5-8 and TRBJ1-5; D not certain. The sequence came from an adult with an advanced solid tumor such as melanoma, head and neck, liver or kidney cancer. The material sequenced was CD4+ or CD8+ T cells sorted from blood, taken in a trial of the OX40 agonist ivuxolimab. As DNA, the CDR3 is TGTGCCAGCAGCGACCTAACCGGACCGCTTATAAGTAGCAATCAGCCCCAGCATTTT. As protein: CASSDLTGPLISSNQPQHF.